This T cell receptor (beta chain) was obtained from a study of identifying expanded T cells in peripheral blood. Remarks on this clone: No antigen is known for it.

General observations from the study: Over approximately two and four weeks, about 15 and 19 clones changed, versus around 1.1 between replicates. Clone count variance between roughly two-week samples rose with total template count.

CDR1 and CDR2 from the germline V gene are MGHRA and YSYEKL. Trimming removed 2 bases at V and 2 bases at J, with 10 bases between. The CDR3 has 14 amino acids. Collection occurred without any documented infections or immune events in donors. TCRdb keeps only in-frame clones here, not all; method: immunoSEQ multiplex PCR. The data contain roughly 92,000 clones, 88% of them singletons. The specimen sequenced was blood. The chain joins TRBV4-1 to TRBJ2-7; possibly TRBD1 for D (5 bases). The clonotype was recovered from a person aged 18-69 years in good health. The chain's CDR3 is CASSQKQDPYEQYF. In DNA form, the CDR3 reads TGCGCCAGCAGCCAAAAACAGGACCCCTACGAGCAGTACTTC.